Below, 18 T cell receptor beta chains from the same sample are listed, as sequenced in a study of blood T cell repertoires in COVID-19 (dated by TCRdb to 2020 to 2022). Library preparation used the immunoSEQ multiplex PCR assay. Sourced from immuneACCESS, this table was stored by TCRdb with only in-frame sequences that have V and J called. A share of the clones is absent; for the studies checked, an unresolved V gene accounts for under half, and the remainder has no known explanation. The table for this sample lists some 200,000 clones; 80% to 90% of them were counted only once. The ten largest clones capture over 3% of the sample. Sequenced sample: PBMCs or T cells enriched from blood (not recorded which). All receptors derive from a woman between 18 and 30 years old in a cohort exposed to, infected with or recovered from COVID-19 (not recorded which).

The chain uses TRBV6-5 and TRBJ1-6, with TRBD1 matching over 7 bases. CDR1 and CDR2 from the germline V gene are MNHEY and SVGAGI. There are 15 residues in the CDR3. Trimming at V came to 2 bases and at J to 7 bases, leaving 5 bases not matched to a gene. CDR3 loop: CASSYIQGHNSPLHF. The DNA for the CDR3 is TGTGCCAGCAGTTACATACAGGGGCACAATTCACCCCTCCACTTT.

The gene calls are TRBV25-1 and TRBJ1-5; TRBD1 is a possible D gene (6 bases). V was pared by 4 bases and J by 7 bases, with 20 bases between. The CDR3 length is 16 residues. The germline gives CDR1 MGHDK, CDR2 SYGVNS. CDR3 bases: TGTGCCAGCAGTGCCAAAGGTGGGGGCGGTTCCCAGCCCCAGCATTTT. Translated: CASSAKGGGGSQPQHF.

The chain joins TRBV28 to TRBJ1-5, with 8 bases identical to TRBD1. The CDR3 has 15 residues. Looked up from germline, CDR1 is MDHEN and CDR2 is SYDVKM. V lost 6 bases to trimming and J lost 5 bases; unmatched junction nucleotides: 9. CDR3 sequence reads: CASSSDRGSDQPQHF. DNA for the CDR3: TGTGCCAGCAGCTCTGACAGGGGAAGTGATCAGCCCCAGCATTTT.

The chain carries TRBV5-1 and TRBJ2-1; TRBD2 matches 10 bases. CDR1 SGHRS and CDR2 YFSETQ come from the germline V gene. This CDR3 contains 18 residues. Trimming cost V 0 bases and J 4 bases; bases outside gene matches: 10. CDR3 in DNA: TGCGCCAGCAGCTTGGGGGGACTAGCGCGTACAGTTTACAATGAGCAGTTCTTC. This sequence encodes CASSLGGLARTVYNEQFF.

The rearrangement joins TRBV6-5 to TRBJ1-1; no clear D gene. The germline V gene encodes CDR1 MNHEY and CDR2 SVGAGI. V shed 10 bases and J shed 1 base, with 16 bases lying between them. The CDR3 contains 14 residues. CDR3 protein: CATTERGWNTEAFF. The DNA of the CDR3 is TGTGCCACCACCGAACGGGGTTGGAACACTGAAGCTTTCTTT.

The rearrangement links TRBV2 to TRBJ1-4, with D possibly matching TRBD1 (6 bases). The CDR3 has 15 amino acids. V was trimmed by 6 bases and J by 8 bases, leaving 19 bases between them. Germline V gene sequence: CDR1 SNHLY, CDR2 FYNNEI. CDR3 region: CASRRGGSNMEKLFF. The CDR3 DNA reads TGTGCCAGCAGGAGGGGGGGGTCTAATATGGAAAAACTGTTTTTT.

V usage is TRBV9 and J usage is TRBJ1-1; 7 nucleotides line up with TRBD1. The CDR3 spans 15 residues. Germline V gene lookup returns CDR1 SGDLS and CDR2 YYNGEE. V lost 3 bases and J lost 1; bases outside the gene matches: 6. The CDR3: CASSAPTGQNTEAFF. The DNA of the CDR3 is TGTGCCAGCAGCGCCCCGACAGGGCAGAACACTGAAGCTTTCTTT.

The chain employs TRBV19 and TRBJ1-5; no clear D gene. V shed 4 bases and J shed 0 bases, with 10 bases lying between them. This CDR3 contains 15 residues. CDR1 and CDR2 from the germline V gene are LNHDA and SQIVND (reference sequence). DNA of the CDR3: TGTGCCAGTAGTAGGCGCAGCGATAGCAATCAGCCCCAGCATTTT. This encodes CASSRRSDSNQPQHF. Supplemented by reference TRBV19 and TRBJ1-5, the full variable domain reads DGGITQSPKYLFRKEGQNVTLSCEQNLNHDAMYWYRQDPGQGLRLIYYSQIVNDFQKGDIAEGYSVSREKKESFPLTVTSAQKNPTAFYLCASSRRSDSNQPQHFGDGTRLSIL.

The chain links TRBV6-1 to TRBJ1-1; 7 bases map to TRBD1. This CDR3 is 15 amino acids long. The germline V gene has CDR1 MNHNS and CDR2 SASEGT. Trimming took 1 base from V and 4 from J; bases not matched to a gene: 6. This CDR3 is CASSEVTGLSTEAFF. Written as DNA, the CDR3 is TGTGCCAGCAGTGAAGTGACAGGGTTGAGCACTGAAGCTTTCTTT.

The chain is built from TRBV6-4 and TRBJ1-2; D may be TRBD1 (6 bases). The germline CDR1 and CDR2 sequences are MRHNA and SNTAGT. This CDR3 spans 12 amino acids. Trimming removed 3 bases at V and 8 bases at J, with 10 bases between. CDR3 amino acids: CASSDSTGGYTF. The CDR3, as DNA: TGTGCCAGCAGTGATAGTACAGGGGGCTACACCTTC.

The CDR3 coding sequence is TGTGCCAGCAGCCAGCTTCTTGGGCGGCCGGGGAAAGAGACCCAGTACTTC. Residues: CASSQLLGRPGKETQYF. The chain couples TRBV3-1 (or the pseudogene TRBV3-2) to TRBJ2-5; a possible D gene is TRBD2 (5 bases). The germline V gene encodes CDR1 LGHDT and CDR2 YNNKEL (reference sequence). The CDR3 length is 17 residues. V was pared by 3 bases and J by 3 bases, with 20 bases between.

This clone was recorded only once. The V call is TRBV9, the J call TRBJ1-6; 7 nucleotides align to TRBD1. Looked up from germline, CDR1 is SGDLS and CDR2 is YYNGEE. After removal of 0 bases from V and 5 bases from J, the junction contained 5 bases not matched to a gene. The CDR3 sequence is 16 residues long. Here the CDR3 reads CASSVGAGGHNSPLHF. The CDR3 nucleotides are TGTGCCAGCAGCGTAGGAGCAGGGGGTCATAATTCACCCCTCCACTTT.

The J gene is TRBJ1-3, the V gene TRBV18; the D is unclear. The CDR3 is 16 residues long. The V end was cut by 2 bases, the J end by 2 bases, with 13 bases between. CDR1 is KGHSH and CDR2 is LQKENI in the germline V gene. CDR3 protein: CASSPSRLDAGNTIYF. CDR3 DNA: TGTGCCAGCTCACCATCACGGCTAGATGCTGGAAACACCATATATTTT.

This chain joins TRBV11-2 and TRBJ1-2; D gene ambiguous. V lost 5 bases and J lost 5, with 15 bases in between. CDR3 length: 14 residues. CDR1 is SGHAT and CDR2 is FQNNGV in the germline V gene. CDR3: CASSTLGGDYGYTF. The DNA for the CDR3 is TGTGCCAGCAGCACCTTGGGAGGTGATTATGGCTACACCTTC.

The chain joins TRBV6-6 to TRBJ1-2; tentative D call: TRBD1 (6 bases). The germline gives CDR1 MNHNY, CDR2 SVGAGI (reference sequence). This CDR3 contains 17 residues. Trimming cost V 5 bases and J 5 bases, with 24 bases left between them. The CDR3 region has the DNA TGTGCCAGCAGTCCTCGACAGGCTCCAGGAGATTTGTATGGCTACACCTTC. This gives the protein CASSPRQAPGDLYGYTF.

Remarks on this clone: The same CDR3 can be traced to other DNA sequences in this sample. This rearrangement joins TRBV14 to TRBJ2-5, with TRBD2 identical over 10 bases. The length of the CDR3 is 14 residues. Germline-derived CDR1 and CDR2 are SGHDN and FVKESK. V was clipped by 4 bases and J by 5 bases; unmatched bases: 4. The CDR3 DNA reads TGTGCCAGCAGCCCTCCAGCGGGAGGGGAGACCCAGTACTTC. Translated, it gives CASSPPAGGETQYF.

This CDR3 reads CASSPGTVDQPQHF. The CDR3 region has the DNA TGTGCCAGCAGTCCAGGGACAGTAGATCAGCCCCAGCATTTT. The chain is built from TRBV25-1 and TRBJ1-5, with 7 bases matching TRBD1. The CDR3 runs 14 residues. The junction had 6 bases not matched to a gene; V was cut back by 5 bases and J by 5 bases. Germline V gene sequence: CDR1 MGHDK, CDR2 SYGVNS.

The rearrangement links TRBV27 to TRBJ1-5, with TRBD1 matching over 7 bases. The CDR3 has 14 residues. Germline V gives CDR1 MNHEY, CDR2 SMNVEV (reference sequence). Trimming cost V 5 bases and J 3 bases; bases outside gene matches: 4. The CDR3 coding sequence is TGTGCCAGCAGTGGCAGGGGGTTCAATCAGCCCCAGCATTTT. Protein: CASSGRGFNQPQHF.